This TCR beta chain was identified during a study of metastatic and nonmetastatic thyroid tumors. Study as a whole: For malignant and benign thyroid patients, tumor or nodule tissue and blood were the sources whose repertoires were compared.

This CDR3 region has 17 residues. The germline gives CDR1 LGHNA, CDR2 YNFKEQ. With 1 base removed from V and 0 bases from J, the gap between germline ends came to 10 bases. This clone was seen many times. Original analysis: Construction of a distant-metastasis classifier for papillary thyroid cancer relied on CDR3 differences across clinicopathological groups. TCRdb ran MiXCR on the PCR reads. What appears here as the V and J calls and clone size reflects TCRdb's work, not the paper's. Among under 100,000 clones listed, 8% to 9.5% were seen once. Ahead of thyroid surgery, no patient had received treatment of any kind.

The chain links TRBV4-2 to TRBJ2-6; perhaps TRBD2 as D (6 bases). The receptor was isolated from a female donor with papillary thyroid cancer or a benign thyroid nodule (not recorded which). Some clones in this sample may be carry-over from other donors' samples. Material: blood. For the CDR3, the DNA is TGTGCCAGCAGCCAAGGGGAGGAAGGCTCTGGGGCCAACGTCCTGACTTTC. As protein: CASSQGEEGSGANVLTF.